This T cell receptor beta chain was sequenced for a study of cytomegalovirus exposure and HLA in healthy donors. Study details: A later analysis reported the 90 to 150 validation repertoires used the same platform as the approximately 660 first-cohort repertoires. Findings and limits, study-wide: According to the study, approximately 150 TCR beta chains were cytomegalovirus-associated.

As for this clone: Its matching antigen is unknown.

Libraries were prepared by immunoSEQ multiplex PCR; TCRdb keeps only in-frame clonotypes and omits some of them. The repertoire holds about 98,000 clones, with 87% as singletons. The CDR3 loop spans 13 amino acids. Germline CDR1 reads SGHNT; CDR2 reads YENEEA. The trim removed 8 bases at V and 7 bases at J, leaving 8 bases unmatched. This chain uses TRBV11-3 with TRBJ2-7, with 10 bases matching TRBD1. This receptor was taken from a woman aged 25 to 39 in good health and CMV-seronegative. Specimen: PBMCs. DNA for the CDR3: TGTGCCAGCCCAGACAGGGGGCTGGGAGAGCAGTACTTC. As protein: CASPDRGLGEQYF.